Reported below is one TCR beta chain. The same CDR3 can be traced to other DNA sequences in this sample. These data originate in a study of blood T cell repertoires in COVID-19. As for the study in general: The United States, Italy and Spain provided the acute and convalescent COVID-19 samples.

Produced via immunoSEQ multiplex PCR; TCRdb's table is partial and in-frame only. The repertoire holds 200,000 to 250,000 clones, with approximately 83% as singletons. Two negative PCRs, clearance, or symptom resolution characterized the recovered Cohort 3 donors. The source is a woman aged 55-75 years who had recovered from COVID-19. The sample consisted of PBMCs or T cells enriched from blood (not recorded which).

The CDR3 region has the DNA TGTGCCAGTAGCATACAGGGTAGTACTGAAGCTTTCTTT. Protein: CASSIQGSTEAFF. The rearrangement joins TRBV19 to TRBJ1-1, with a tentative D call TRBD1 (6 bases). The ends were cut back, 6 bases at V and 5 bases at J, with 13 bases in the middle. Germline CDR1 reads LNHDA; CDR2 reads SQIVND (reference sequence). CDR3 size: 13 residues. The variable domain in full, completed from reference TRBV19 and TRBJ1-1, reads DGGITQSPKYLFRKEGQNVTLSCEQNLNHDAMYWYRQDPGQGLRLIYYSQIVNDFQKGDIAEGYSVSREKKESFPLTVTSAQKNPTAFYLCASSIQGSTEAFFGQGTRLTVV.